The 20 T cell receptor beta chains below all came from one sample that was sequenced in a study of T cell responses to AZD1222 COVID-19 vaccine. Sequenced by immunoSEQ multiplex PCR; TCRdb stores in-frame clones only, minus some. Of about 93,000 clones listed, 80% to 90% are singletons. This sample comprised peripheral blood, obtained 28 days after the second AZD1222 dose. Receptor source: an adult who received the AZD1222 COVID-19 vaccine.

This chain uses TRBV2 with TRBJ2-5, with 10 bases lining up with TRBD2. Trimming took 4 bases from V and 2 from J; bases not matched to a gene: 10. This CDR3 is built from 17 residues. Germline V gene data show CDR1 as SNHLY and CDR2 as FYNNEI. The CDR3 DNA is TGTGCCAGCAGTGGCGATCCGGGACTAGCGCTTCAAGAGACCCAGTACTTC. Its protein product is CASSGDPGLALQETQYF.

The V call is TRBV4-1, the J call TRBJ2-5, with unresolved D. The CDR3 runs 13 residues. The V and J ends lost 6 bases and 2 bases respectively, with 10 bases between them. The germline V gene has CDR1 MGHRA and CDR2 YSYEKL. The chain's CDR3 is CASRPEYQETQYF. Written as DNA, the CDR3 is TGCGCCAGCAGACCCGAATATCAAGAGACCCAGTACTTC.

This sequence joins TRBV12-3 or TRBV12-4 and TRBJ2-2; either TRBD1 or TRBD2 may supply D (5 bases each). This CDR3 has 12 residues. The V end lost 6 bases, the J end lost 12 bases, and 14 bases lay between the germline ends. The CDR3 sequence is CASSLRPGQLFF. In nucleotides, the CDR3 is TGTGCCAGCAGCCTGAGACCGGGACAGCTGTTTTTT.

The chain couples TRBV6-4 to TRBJ2-3; 10 bases map to TRBD2. The CDR3 is made up of 15 amino acids. J was trimmed by 4 bases and V by 6 bases; bases with no gene match: 7. Germline V gene sequence: CDR1 MRHNA, CDR2 SNTAGT. The CDR3 region has the DNA TGTGCCAGCAGCCCTAGCGGGGGCGGTTCAGATACGCAGTATTTT. Translated: CASSPSGGGSDTQYF.

The chain uses TRBV6-2 or TRBV6-3 and TRBJ2-3; TRBD2 aligns across 8 bases. CDR1 MNHEY and CDR2 SVGEGT come from the germline V gene. The CDR3 is made up of 19 amino acids. The V segment lost 2 bases and the J segment 2 bases; nucleotides outside the gene matches: 15. The CDR3 coding sequence is TGTGCCAGCAGTTACGTTTCTTCTGGTCGGCGGGGGGACACAGATACGCAGTATTTT. Translating gives CASSYVSSGRRGDTDTQYF.

The chain joins TRBV13 to TRBJ1-2, with a tentative D call TRBD1 (5 bases). Trimming stripped 4 bases from V and 6 bases from J, with 12 bases between. The CDR3 sequence is 13 residues long. The germline CDR1 and CDR2 sequences are PRHDT and FYEKMQ (reference sequence). The CDR3 region has the DNA TGTGCCAGCAGCTCTAGGGGAGGTCATGGCTACACCTTC. Translating gives CASSSRGGHGYTF. The full variable domain, completed using reference TRBV13 and TRBJ1-2, is AAGVIQSPRHLIKEKRETATLKCYPIPRHDTVYWYQQGPGQDPQFLISFYEKMQSDKGSIPDRFSAQQFSDYHSELNMSSLELGDSALYFCASSSRGGHGYTFGSGTRLTVV.

V and J are TRBV6-2 or TRBV6-3 and TRBJ2-1; D is uncertain. The V gene's germline CDR1 is MNHEY and CDR2 SVGEGT. This CDR3 region has 12 residues. V shed 2 bases and J shed 13 bases, with 12 bases lying between them. The CDR3 protein is CASSYAQEHQFF. The CDR3 DNA reads TGTGCCAGCAGTTACGCCCAAGAGCATCAGTTCTTC.

The gene calls are TRBV11-2 and TRBJ2-1; TRBD2 agrees at 13 bases. The CDR3 totals 19 residues. Germline CDR1 reads SGHAT; CDR2 reads FQNNGV. The ends lost 2 bases at V and 9 bases at J; junction bases unmatched: 16. The CDR3, as DNA: TGTGCCAGCAGCTTACATATGGGACGCGGACTAGCGGGAGCCATTGAGCAGTTCTTC. As protein: CASSLHMGRGLAGAIEQFF.

V gene TRBV5-1 combines with J gene TRBJ2-7; the D is unclear. CDR3 length: 14 residues. Deletions cut 0 bases from V and 0 bases from J, with 7 bases between. Germline V gene sequence: CDR1 SGHRS, CDR2 YFSETQ. The CDR3 spells CASSLERNSYEQYF. The CDR3 nucleotides are TGCGCCAGCAGCTTGGAACGGAACTCCTACGAGCAGTACTTC. The whole variable domain, remainder taken from reference TRBV5-1 and TRBJ2-7, is KAGVTQTPRYLIKTRGQQVTLSCSPISGHRSVSWYQQTPGQGLQFLFEYFSETQRNKGNFPGRFSGRQFSNSRSEMNVSTLELGDSALYLCASSLERNSYEQYFGPGTRLTVT.

CDR3 amino acids: CASSLGLARTYEQYF. The CDR3 nucleotides are TGTGCCAGCAGTTTAGGACTAGCCCGCACCTACGAGCAGTACTTC. This sequence joins TRBV27 and TRBJ2-7; 8 bases line up with TRBD2. This CDR3 has 15 amino acids. Germline V gives CDR1 MNHEY, CDR2 SMNVEV (reference sequence). The J segment lost 2 bases and the V segment lost 2 bases, leaving 5 bases of the junction unmatched.

This chain links TRBV9 with TRBJ2-2, with 7 bases lining up with TRBD1. CDR1 SGDLS and CDR2 YYNGEE come from the germline V gene. The length of the CDR3 is 15 residues. V dropped 4 bases and J dropped 9; count of bases not matched to a gene: 12. The CDR3 here is CASSPRSGTDWELFF. The CDR3 bases are TGTGCCAGCAGCCCCCGGTCAGGGACAGATTGGGAGCTGTTTTTT.

The rearrangement uses TRBV5-1 and TRBJ1-4, with TRBD1 matching 7 bases. Germline CDR1 and CDR2: SGHRS and YFSETQ. This CDR3 has 14 amino acids. After removal of 5 bases from V and 0 bases from J, the junction contained 1 base not matched to a gene. In DNA, the CDR3 is TGCGCCAGCAGGCAGGGGGCAACTAATGAAAAACTGTTTTTT. Translating gives CASRQGATNEKLFF.

The genes are TRBV15 and TRBJ2-3; 8 bases are a match to TRBD2. CDR3 size: 16 residues. The ends lost 3 bases at V and 1 base at J; junction bases unmatched: 6. Germline V gene sequence: CDR1 LNHNV, CDR2 YYDKDF (reference sequence). The CDR3 loop is CATSRARGGGTDTQYF. Here the CDR3 DNA reads TGTGCCACCAGCAGGGCCCGGGGGGGCGGCACAGATACGCAGTATTTT.

The chain recombines TRBV30 with TRBJ1-2; 7 bases are a match to TRBD1. This CDR3 is 16 amino acids long. The trim removed 2 bases at V and 1 base at J, leaving 10 bases unmatched. CDR1 and CDR2 from the germline V gene are GTSNPN and SVGIG (reference sequence). CDR3: CAWSPTGLAGNYGYTF. CDR3 sequence (DNA): TGTGCCTGGAGTCCGACAGGGTTGGCCGGTAACTATGGCTACACCTTC. Using reference TRBV30 and TRBJ1-2 for the parts outside the CDR3, the full variable domain is SQTIHQWPATLVQPVGSPLSLECTVEGTSNPNLYWYRQAAGRGLQLLFYSVGIGQISSEVPQNLSASRPQDRQFILSSKKLLLSDSGFYLCAWSPTGLAGNYGYTFGSGTRLTVV.

In nucleotides, the CDR3 is TGTGCCTGGAGTGTTGGACTAGTTTACACAGATACGCAGTATTTT. Encoded protein: CAWSVGLVYTDTQYF. The chain recombines TRBV30 with TRBJ2-3; 7 nucleotides line up with TRBD2. There are 15 residues in the CDR3. Germline values: CDR1 GTSNPN, CDR2 SVGIG (reference sequence). Germline trimming cut 0 bases from V and 2 bases from J; bases unmatched to any gene: 5.

The chain has TRBV18 and TRBJ2-1; TRBD2 is a possible D gene (6 bases). The CDR3 is 15 amino acids. Germline CDR1 reads KGHSH; CDR2 reads LQKENI. V was cut by 3 bases and J by 8 bases, with 17 bases left in between. The CDR3 DNA is TGTGCCAGCTCACCGGGACTTACCACGGTCGATGAGCAGTTCTTC. Translation gives CASSPGLTTVDEQFF.

This clone was seen just once. The genes are TRBV27 and TRBJ1-4, with 9 positions matching TRBD1. Germline CDR1 is MNHEY and CDR2 is SMNVEV (reference sequence). V lost 10 bases, J lost 8 bases, and 14 bases stayed unmatched. The CDR3 runs 15 residues. CDR3 sequence reads: CATQKQGAGGEKLFF. CDR3 DNA sequence: TGTGCCACCCAAAAACAGGGGGCAGGAGGAGAAAAACTGTTTTTT.

The chain combines TRBV6-2 or TRBV6-3 with TRBJ2-2; D unclear. Deletions cut 5 bases from V and 7 bases from J, with 17 bases between. CDR3 length: 15 amino acids. Germline loops: CDR1 MNHEY, CDR2 SVGEGT. DNA of the CDR3: TGTGCCAGCAGTAACACAATAGACACGTTCGGGGAGCTGTTTTTT. Its translation is CASSNTIDTFGELFF.

This clone was counted a few times. The chain has TRBV19 and TRBJ2-1; no clear D. V gave up 5 bases and J gave up 8 bases, with 13 bases separating them. The CDR3 loop spans 13 amino acids. Germline V gene lookup returns CDR1 LNHDA and CDR2 SQIVND (reference sequence). This CDR3 reads CASSSVVFDEQFF. The CDR3 nucleotides read TGTGCCAGTAGTTCCGTCGTTTTTGATGAGCAGTTCTTC.

CDR3 nucleotides: TGTGCCAGCAGTGAACGACAGACCCAGCATTTT. Amino acid sequence: CASSERQTQHF. The J gene is TRBJ1-5, the V gene TRBV2; a possible D gene is TRBD1 (5 bases). Germline V gene lookup returns CDR1 SNHLY and CDR2 FYNNEI. This CDR3 comprises 11 residues. The V gene lost 2 bases and the J gene lost 11 bases, with 7 bases spanning the gap.